Listed below are T cell receptor beta chains from one sample, sequenced in a study of radiation and T cells in renal cell carcinoma. Sequencing was performed with immunoSEQ multiplex PCR; in TCRdb, only in-frame clones are kept and a portion is missing. The profile shows about 95,000 clones, about 88% of them singletons. The specimen was blood, collected from a patient whose treatment included radiotherapy and nephrectomy. Receptors were obtained from a man aged 50-59 years with renal cell carcinoma. Each CDR3 is given with its conserved first and last residue. The D gene is left open where the match is weak. Clone size is given for some rows only: seen once, a few or many times, or a class if the clone is expanded.

TRBV5-1	NA	TRBJ1-5	14	NA	TGCGCCAGCAGCTTGTCCGACCATAATCAGCCCCAGCATTTT	CASSLSDHNQPQHF
TRBV7-9	NA	TRBJ1-4	12	NA	TGTGCCAGCAGCTTAACCGGTCGTACGGCCCTTTTT	CASSLTGRTALF
TRBV6-4	NA	TRBJ2-3	14	NA	TGTGCCAGCAGTGACTCCACCTTCACAGATACGCAGTATTTT	CASSDSTFTDTQYF
TRBV7-6	TRBD2	TRBJ2-1	14	NA	TGTGCCAGCAGCTTAGGTCTAGCGGCGAATGAGCAGTTCTTC	CASSLGLAANEQFF
TRBV5-1	NA	TRBJ2-7	14	NA	TGCGCCAGCGCTCCTGGCACTCCTTCCTACGAGCAGTACTTC	CASAPGTPSYEQYF
TRBV6-5	NA	TRBJ2-7	12	NA	TGTGCCAGCAGCCGCAGCTCCTACGAGCAGTACTTC	CASSRSSYEQYF
TRBV19	NA	TRBJ1-1	11	NA	TGTGCCAGTAGTATCCAGGCTCTTGCTTTCTTT	CASSIQALAFF
TRBV6-5	TRBD1	TRBJ1-1	14	once	TGTGCCAGCACCCAGGACAGGGGTATCACTGAAGCTTTCTTT	CASTQDRGITEAFF
TRBV6-1	TRBD1	TRBJ2-1	15	NA	TGTGCCAGCAGTGATCCGGGACAGCCTTGGGATGAGCAGTTCTTC	CASSDPGQPWDEQFF
TRBV7-8	TRBD2	TRBJ2-1	19	NA	TGTGCCAGCAGTTTTAGAGCCCTAGCGGGAGTGGGACTTAACAATGAGCAGTTCTTC	CASSFRALAGVGLNNEQFF
TRBV30	TRBD2	TRBJ2-5	16	NA	TGTGCCTGGAGTGATACAAGGACTAGCTTAGGGGAGACCCAGTACTTC	CAWSDTRTSLGETQYF
TRBV5-1	NA	TRBJ1-1	14	few	TGCGCCAGCAGCACCCATCGGTTGAGCACTGAAGCTTTCTTT	CASSTHRLSTEAFF
TRBV7-9	TRBD2	TRBJ2-1	16	NA	TGTGCCAGCAGCTCCCCCGGGACTAGCGGTTACAATGAGCAGTTCTTC	CASSSPGTSGYNEQFF
TRBV28	NA	TRBJ2-2	14	NA	TGTGCCAGCAGTCCGCCGATTTACACCGGGGAGCTGTTTTTT	CASSPPIYTGELFF
TRBV4-1	NA	TRBJ2-7	13	NA	TGCGCCAGCAGCCAAGAGCAACACTACGAGCAGTACTTC	CASSQEQHYEQYF
TRBV6-5	TRBD1	TRBJ1-2	13	once	TGTGCCAGCAGACCCAGGGGGGACTATGGCTACACCTTC	CASRPRGDYGYTF
TRBV27	NA	TRBJ1-5	13	NA	TGTGCCAGCAGATCCGCAGGCAATCAGCCCCAGCATTTT	CASRSAGNQPQHF
TRBV5-1	TRBD1	TRBJ1-1	14	NA	TGCGCCAGCAGACTACAGGGGGCAAGCACTGAAGCTTTCTTT	CASRLQGASTEAFF
TRBV28	NA	TRBJ2-7	17	NA	TGTGCCAGCAGTCCTCTCCCAGTACAGGGACTGGTCTACGAGCAGTACTTC	CASSPLPVQGLVYEQYF
TRBV6-6	NA	TRBJ2-1	13	NA	TGTGCCAGCAGGGGGACTGTTAACAATGAGCAGTTCTTC	CASRGTVNNEQFF
TRBV10-3	NA	TRBJ2-7	17	NA	TGTGCCATCAGTGACTCAATTTCCAGGGGCGTCAGCTACGAGCAGTACTTC	CAISDSISRGVSYEQYF
TRBV6-5	TRBD2	TRBJ2-7	14	NA	TGTGCCAGTCGCTCTAGCGGGGGAACCTACGAGCAGTACTTC	CASRSSGGTYEQYF
TRBV5-1	TRBD1	TRBJ1-2	16	NA	TGCGCCAGCAGCTTGGGGACAGGGGCTGTGTCGGGTGGCTACACCTTC	CASSLGTGAVSGGYTF
TRBV6-5	NA	TRBJ2-7	13	NA	TGTGCCAGCAGTTACGACCGAGGGGACGAGCAGTACTTC	CASSYDRGDEQYF
TRBV15	TRBD2	TRBJ2-3	16	NA	TGTGCCACCAGCACCCAGAGTGTCTGGGGGGGAGATACGCAGTATTTT	CATSTQSVWGGDTQYF
TRBV21-1	NA	TRBJ1-4	16	once	TGTGCCAGCAGCAAAAGTTTGGGACAGGGCGATGAAAAACTGTTTTTT	CASSKSLGQGDEKLFF